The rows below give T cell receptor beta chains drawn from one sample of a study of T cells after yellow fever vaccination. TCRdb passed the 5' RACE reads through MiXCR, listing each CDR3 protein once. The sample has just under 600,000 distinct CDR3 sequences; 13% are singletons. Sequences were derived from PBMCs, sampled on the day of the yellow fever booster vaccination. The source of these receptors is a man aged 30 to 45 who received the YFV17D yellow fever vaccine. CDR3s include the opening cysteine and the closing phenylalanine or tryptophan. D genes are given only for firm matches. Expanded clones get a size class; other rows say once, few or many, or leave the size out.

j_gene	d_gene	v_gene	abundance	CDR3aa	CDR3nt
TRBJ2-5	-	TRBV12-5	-	CACSSQGLTQETQYF	TGTGCCTGCAGCAGCCAAGGTTTGACCCAAGAGACCCAGTACTTC
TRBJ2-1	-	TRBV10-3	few	CAINPGLRNEQFF	TGTGCCATCAATCCGGGCCTCCGGAATGAGCAGTTCTTC
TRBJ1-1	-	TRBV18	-	CASSLVRARTEAFF	TGTGCCAGCTCACTTGTTCGGGCACGCACTGAAGCTTTCTTT
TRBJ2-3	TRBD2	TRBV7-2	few	CASSFSPGGGGTDTQYF	TGTGCCAGCAGCTTTTCCCCGGGGGGGGGTGGCACAGATACGCAGTATTTT
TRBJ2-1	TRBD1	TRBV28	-	CASSLWGTGFINEQFF	TGTGCCAGCAGTTTATGGGGGACAGGGTTTATCAATGAGCAGTTCTTC
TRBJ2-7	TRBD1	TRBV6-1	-	CASRPGRTGAHEQYF	TGTGCCAGCAGACCCGGCCGGACAGGGGCCCACGAGCAGTACTTC
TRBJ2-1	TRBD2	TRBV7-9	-	CASSFRLAGGITNEQFF	TGTGCCAGCAGCTTCAGACTAGCGGGAGGGATAACCAATGAGCAGTTCTTC
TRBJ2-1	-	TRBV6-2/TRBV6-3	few	CASSYPGTQQFF	TGTGCCAGCAGTTACCCCGGGACACAGCAGTTCTTC
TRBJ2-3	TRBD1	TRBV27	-	CASSLLPGQAPEGTQYF	TGTGCCAGCAGTTTACTACCGGGACAGGCCCCCGAGGGTACGCAGTATTTT
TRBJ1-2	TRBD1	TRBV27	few	CASSLSGTAGYGYTF	TGTGCCAGCAGTTTATCGGGGACAGCGGGCTATGGCTACACCTTC
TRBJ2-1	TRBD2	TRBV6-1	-	CASSEGPLFAGGNEQFF	TGTGCCAGCAGTGAAGGACCGTTGTTTGCGGGAGGCAATGAGCAGTTCTTC
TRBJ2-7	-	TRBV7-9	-	CASSPPTPEQYF	TGTGCCAGCAGCCCTCCCACGCCCGAGCAGTACTTC
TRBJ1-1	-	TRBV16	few	CASSQKIAGLGAFF	TGTGCCAGCAGCCAAAAAATAGCGGGCCTCGGGGCTTTCTTT
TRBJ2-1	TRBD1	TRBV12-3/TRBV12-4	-	CASSRGQGASNEQFF	TGTGCCAGCAGCCGCGGACAGGGGGCGTCCAATGAGCAGTTCTTC
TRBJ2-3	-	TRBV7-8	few	CASSRGTSSNTQYF	TGTGCCAGCAGCCGTGGGACTTCGTCCAATACGCAGTATTTT
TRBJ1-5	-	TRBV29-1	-	CSVSVGDQPQHF	TGCAGCGTATCAGTGGGGGATCAGCCCCAGCATTTT
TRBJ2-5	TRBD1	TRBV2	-	CANRGPYQETQYF	TGTGCCAACAGGGGGCCGTACCAAGAGACCCAGTACTTC
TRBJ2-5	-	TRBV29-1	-	CSGRNSQETQYF	TGCAGCGGAAGAAATAGCCAAGAGACCCAGTACTTC
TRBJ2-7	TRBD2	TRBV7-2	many	CASSSRLAGGQEQYF	TGTGCCAGCAGCTCACGACTAGCGGGAGGACAGGAGCAGTACTTC
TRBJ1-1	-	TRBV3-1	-	CASSHTSHTEAFF	TGTGCCAGCAGCCATACCTCGCACACTGAAGCTTTCTTT
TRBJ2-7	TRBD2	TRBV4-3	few	CASSRMLAGDHEQYF	TGCGCCAGCAGCCGGATGCTAGCGGGAGACCACGAGCAGTACTTC
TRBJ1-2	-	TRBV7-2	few	CASSLGAAYGYTF	TGTGCCAGCAGCTTAGGGGCAGCCTATGGCTACACCTTC
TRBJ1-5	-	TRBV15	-	CATSPGSNQPQHF	TGTGCCACCAGTCCAGGGAGCAATCAGCCCCAGCATTTT
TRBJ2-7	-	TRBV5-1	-	CASSLDETYEQYF	TGCGCCAGCAGCTTGGATGAAACCTACGAGCAGTACTTC